This TCR beta chain was sequenced for a study of blood T cell repertoires in COVID-19. Study context: The origin of the acute and convalescent COVID-19 samples was the United States, Italy and Spain.

The repertoire was sequenced with immunoSEQ multiplex PCR; TCRdb's copy has only in-frame clones and lacks some. This sample has under 300,000 clones; 89% occur once, and the top ten carry about 1.7%. The table lists this clone with a few counts. Germline V gene lookup returns CDR1 SGDLS and CDR2 YYNGEE. The CDR3 runs to 16 residues. V lost 3 bases to trimming and J lost 6 bases; unmatched junction nucleotides: 14. Sequencing was performed on PBMCs or T cells enriched from blood (not recorded which). The rearrangement joins TRBV9 to TRBJ1-2; 7 nucleotides match TRBD1. This sequence originates from a woman aged 40 to 55 who had recovered from COVID-19. Here the CDR3 DNA reads TGTGCCAGCAGCGCGAGGGACAGACTTCAAGTAAATGGCTACACCTTC. Amino acid sequence: CASSARDRLQVNGYTF.